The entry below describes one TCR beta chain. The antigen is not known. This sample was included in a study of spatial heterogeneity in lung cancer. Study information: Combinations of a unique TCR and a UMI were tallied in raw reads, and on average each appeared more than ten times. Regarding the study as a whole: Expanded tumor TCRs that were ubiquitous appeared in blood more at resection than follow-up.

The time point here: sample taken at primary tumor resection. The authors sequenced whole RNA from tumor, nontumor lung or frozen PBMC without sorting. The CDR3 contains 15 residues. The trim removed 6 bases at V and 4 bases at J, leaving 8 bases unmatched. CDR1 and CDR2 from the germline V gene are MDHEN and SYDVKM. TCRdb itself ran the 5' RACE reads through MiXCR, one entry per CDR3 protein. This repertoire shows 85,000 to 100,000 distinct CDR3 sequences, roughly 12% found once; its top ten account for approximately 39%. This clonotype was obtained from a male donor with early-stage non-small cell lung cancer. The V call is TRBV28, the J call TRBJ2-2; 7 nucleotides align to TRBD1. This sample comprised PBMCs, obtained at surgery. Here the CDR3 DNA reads TGTGCCAGCAGCACGACAGGGTCCCTCACCGGGGAGCTGTTTTTT. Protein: CASSTTGSLTGELFF.